Below, one T cell receptor beta chain is given with its context. Some clones are missing from TCRdb's copy, which holds only in-frame ones; the method was immunoSEQ multiplex PCR. There are more than 65,000 clones in the sample; around 85% occur only once, and roughly 5% lies in the top ten. The ends lost 3 bases at V and 7 bases at J; junction bases unmatched: 6. The CDR3 sequence is 14 residues long. The germline CDR1 and CDR2 sequences are ENHRY and SYGVKD. The data belong to a study of blood T cell repertoires in COVID-19. The sequenced sample consisted of peripheral blood. V is TRBV10-3 and J is TRBJ2-1, with 7 bases identical to TRBD2. This clonotype was obtained from a man aged 60-69 years with acute or convalescent COVID-19. The CDR3 region has the DNA TGTGCCATCAGTGACCCGGGGGGATCGAATGAGCAGTTCTTC. This gives the protein CAISDPGGSNEQFF.